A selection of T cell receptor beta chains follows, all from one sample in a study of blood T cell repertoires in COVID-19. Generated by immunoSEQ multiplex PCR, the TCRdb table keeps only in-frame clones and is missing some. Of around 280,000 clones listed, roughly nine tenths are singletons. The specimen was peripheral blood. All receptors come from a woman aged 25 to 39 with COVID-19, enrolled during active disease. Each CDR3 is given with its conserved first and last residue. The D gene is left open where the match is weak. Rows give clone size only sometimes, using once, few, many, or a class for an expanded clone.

cdr3_aa: CASSPLTRTDRLGNQPQHF; cdr3_nt: TGTGCCAGCAGTCCCCTTACTCGGACAGACCGGCTCGGCAATCAGCCCCAGCATTTT; d_call: NA; v_call: TRBV6-2/TRBV6-3; j_call: TRBJ1-5; clone_size: NA
cdr3_aa: CASSPLVFRSNTEAFF; cdr3_nt: TGTGCCAGCAGCCCCCTGGTCTTTCGGTCAAACACTGAAGCTTTCTTT; d_call: NA; v_call: TRBV11-2; j_call: TRBJ1-1; clone_size: NA
cdr3_aa: CASSVLGGGRDEQFF; cdr3_nt: TGTGCCAGCAGTGTACTGGGCGGGGGACGGGATGAGCAGTTCTTC; d_call: TRBD2; v_call: TRBV6-1; j_call: TRBJ2-1; clone_size: NA
cdr3_aa: CATSREQGGQETQYF; cdr3_nt: TGTGCCACCAGCAGAGAACAGGGCGGACAAGAGACCCAGTACTTC; d_call: NA; v_call: TRBV15; j_call: TRBJ2-5; clone_size: NA
cdr3_aa: CASMPGQAANTGELFF; cdr3_nt: TGCGCCAGCATGCCGGGACAGGCAGCGAACACCGGGGAGCTGTTTTTT; d_call: TRBD1; v_call: TRBV4-1; j_call: TRBJ2-2; clone_size: NA
cdr3_aa: CASSRSGFYEQYF; cdr3_nt: TGTGCCAGCAGCCGATCGGGATTCTACGAGCAGTACTTC; d_call: NA; v_call: TRBV6-5; j_call: TRBJ2-7; clone_size: NA
cdr3_aa: CASSLVAGRGVEAFF; cdr3_nt: TGTGCCAGCAGCTTAGTTGCGGGCAGGGGAGTTGAAGCTTTCTTT; d_call: NA; v_call: TRBV11-1; j_call: TRBJ1-1; clone_size: NA
cdr3_aa: CASRLNTGELFF; cdr3_nt: TGTGCCAGCAGACTAAACACCGGGGAGCTGTTTTTT; d_call: NA; v_call: TRBV28; j_call: TRBJ2-2; clone_size: NA
cdr3_aa: CASSPISYNEQFF; cdr3_nt: TGTGCCAGCAGCCCAATCAGCTACAATGAGCAGTTCTTC; d_call: NA; v_call: TRBV7-8; j_call: TRBJ2-1; clone_size: NA
cdr3_aa: CASGTLRGNTEAFF; cdr3_nt: TGTGCCAGCGGCACCCTGCGGGGGAACACTGAAGCTTTCTTT; d_call: NA; v_call: TRBV11-2; j_call: TRBJ1-1; clone_size: NA
cdr3_aa: CASSIFGGGSYEQYF; cdr3_nt: TGTGCCAGTAGTATTTTTGGTGGAGGCTCCTACGAGCAGTACTTC; d_call: NA; v_call: TRBV19; j_call: TRBJ2-7; clone_size: NA
cdr3_aa: CASSITGGYAFF; cdr3_nt: TGTGCCAGTAGTATCACCGGGGGGTATGCTTTCTTT; d_call: NA; v_call: TRBV19; j_call: TRBJ1-1; clone_size: NA
cdr3_aa: CASSLQGASYYGYTF; cdr3_nt: TGTGCCAGCAGCTTACAGGGGGCCTCCTATTATGGCTACACCTTC; d_call: TRBD1; v_call: TRBV5-6; j_call: TRBJ1-2; clone_size: NA
cdr3_aa: CASTDVEGSSYNEQFF; cdr3_nt: TGTGCCAGTACCGACGTGGAGGGAAGCTCCTACAATGAGCAGTTCTTC; d_call: NA; v_call: TRBV19; j_call: TRBJ2-1; clone_size: NA
cdr3_aa: CASSFAGGNYEQYF; cdr3_nt: TGCGCCAGCAGCTTCGCGGGGGGAAATTACGAGCAGTACTTC; d_call: TRBD2; v_call: TRBV5-1; j_call: TRBJ2-7; clone_size: once
cdr3_aa: CATSDLGTGYKETQYF; cdr3_nt: TGTGCCACCAGTGATTTGGGGACAGGCTACAAAGAGACCCAGTACTTC; d_call: TRBD1; v_call: TRBV24-1; j_call: TRBJ2-5; clone_size: NA
cdr3_aa: CASWGGGTEAFF; cdr3_nt: TGTGCCAGCTGGGGGGGAGGAACTGAAGCTTTCTTT; d_call: NA; v_call: TRBV9; j_call: TRBJ1-1; clone_size: NA
cdr3_aa: CASSWTGGLTEAFF; cdr3_nt: TGTGCCAGCAGTTGGACAGGGGGCCTGACTGAAGCTTTCTTT; d_call: TRBD1; v_call: TRBV28; j_call: TRBJ1-1; clone_size: NA
cdr3_aa: CASIPGQGYEQYF; cdr3_nt: TGTGCCAGCATTCCGGGACAGGGATACGAGCAGTACTTC; d_call: TRBD1; v_call: TRBV27; j_call: TRBJ2-7; clone_size: NA
cdr3_aa: CASSRTGGNTIYF; cdr3_nt: TGTGCCAGCAGCAGGACAGGTGGAAACACCATATATTTT; d_call: TRBD1; v_call: TRBV3-1/TRBV3-2; j_call: TRBJ1-3; clone_size: NA
cdr3_aa: CASSPRLGEGGYTF; cdr3_nt: TGCGCCAGCAGCCCCCGGTTAGGGGAGGGTGGCTACACCTTC; d_call: NA; v_call: TRBV5-1; j_call: TRBJ1-2; clone_size: NA
cdr3_aa: CASSPHKKYEQYF; cdr3_nt: TGTGCCAGCAGCCCACATAAGAAGTACGAGCAGTACTTC; d_call: NA; v_call: TRBV7-8; j_call: TRBJ2-7; clone_size: NA
cdr3_aa: CARNPEGLENTEAFF; cdr3_nt: TGTGCCAGAAACCCTGAGGGTCTAGAGAACACTGAAGCTTTCTTT; d_call: NA; v_call: TRBV5-3; j_call: TRBJ1-1; clone_size: NA
cdr3_aa: CASTRLGGTEAFF; cdr3_nt: TGTGCCAGCACCCGCTTAGGGGGTACTGAAGCTTTCTTT; d_call: NA; v_call: TRBV28; j_call: TRBJ1-1; clone_size: NA
cdr3_aa: CASSFGVTSSGNTIYF; cdr3_nt: TGTGCCAGCAGCTTCGGGGTCACGAGCTCTGGAAACACCATATATTTT; d_call: NA; v_call: TRBV7-2; j_call: TRBJ1-3; clone_size: few
cdr3_aa: CASSPTGYQPQHF; cdr3_nt: TGTGCCAGCAGTCCAACAGGGTATCAGCCCCAGCATTTT; d_call: NA; v_call: TRBV6-5; j_call: TRBJ1-5; clone_size: NA
cdr3_aa: CASIALDPPGYGYTF; cdr3_nt: TGCGCCAGCATTGCATTGGACCCTCCGGGGTATGGCTACACCTTC; d_call: NA; v_call: TRBV10-2; j_call: TRBJ1-2; clone_size: NA
cdr3_aa: CASSSKWASGTGELFF; cdr3_nt: TGTGCCAGCTCCTCGAAATGGGCCTCCGGCACCGGGGAGCTGTTTTTT; d_call: NA; v_call: TRBV4-2; j_call: TRBJ2-2; clone_size: NA